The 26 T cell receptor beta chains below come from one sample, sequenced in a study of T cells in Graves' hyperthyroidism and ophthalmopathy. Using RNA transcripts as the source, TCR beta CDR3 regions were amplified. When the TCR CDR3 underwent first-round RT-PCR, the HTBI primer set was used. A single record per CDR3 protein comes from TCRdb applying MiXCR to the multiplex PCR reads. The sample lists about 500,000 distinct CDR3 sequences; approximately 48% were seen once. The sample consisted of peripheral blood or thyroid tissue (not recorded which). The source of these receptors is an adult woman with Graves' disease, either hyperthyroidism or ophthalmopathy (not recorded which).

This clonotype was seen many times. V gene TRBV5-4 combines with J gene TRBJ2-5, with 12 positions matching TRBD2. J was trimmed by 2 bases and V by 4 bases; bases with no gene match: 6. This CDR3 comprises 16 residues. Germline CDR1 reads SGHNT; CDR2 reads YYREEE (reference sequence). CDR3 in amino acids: CASSPGLAGIQETQYF. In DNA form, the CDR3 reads TGTGCCAGCAGCCCCGGACTAGCGGGGATTCAAGAGACCCAGTACTTC. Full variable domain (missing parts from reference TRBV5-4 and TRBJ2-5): ETGVTQSPTHLIKTRGQQVTLRCSSQSGHNTVSWYQQALGQGPQFIFQYYREEENGRGNFPPRFSGLQFPNYSSELNVNALELDDSALYLCASSPGLAGIQETQYFGPGTRLLVL.

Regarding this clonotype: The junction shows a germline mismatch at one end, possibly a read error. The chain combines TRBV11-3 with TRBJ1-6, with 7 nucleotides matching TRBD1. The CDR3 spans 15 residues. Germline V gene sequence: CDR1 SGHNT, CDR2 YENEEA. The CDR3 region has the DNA TGCGCCAGCAGCCAAGAGAGGGGGCCTAATTCACCCCTCCACTTT. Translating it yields CASSQERGPNSPLHF. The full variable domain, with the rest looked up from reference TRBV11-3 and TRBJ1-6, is EAGVVQSPRYKIIEKKQPVAFWCNPISGHNTLYWYLQNLGQGPELLIRYENEEAVDDSQLPKDRFSAERLKGVDSTLKIQPAELGDSAVYLCASSQERGPNSPLHFGNGTRLTVT.

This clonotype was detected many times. The CDR3 protein is CASSGALALSPLHF. The CDR3 DNA is TGTGCCAGCAGTGGGGCCTTGGCGTTATCACCCCTCCACTTT. This chain connects TRBV2 to TRBJ1-6, with unresolved D. Germline V gene lookup returns CDR1 SNHLY and CDR2 FYNNEI. V was clipped by 4 bases and J by 10 bases, with 14 bases between them. This CDR3 spans 14 amino acids.

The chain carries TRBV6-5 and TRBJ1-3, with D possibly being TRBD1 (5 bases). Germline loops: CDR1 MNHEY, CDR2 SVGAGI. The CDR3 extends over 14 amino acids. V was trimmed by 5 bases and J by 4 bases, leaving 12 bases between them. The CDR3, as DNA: TGTGCCAGCAGTCGGGACCTTAGCGGAAACACCATATATTTT. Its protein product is CASSRDLSGNTIYF.

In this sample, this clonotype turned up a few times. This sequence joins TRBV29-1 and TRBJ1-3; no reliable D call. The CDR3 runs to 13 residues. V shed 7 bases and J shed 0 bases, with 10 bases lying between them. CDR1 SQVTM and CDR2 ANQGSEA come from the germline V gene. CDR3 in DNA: TGCAGCGCAGTACGTAGCTCTGGAAACACCATATATTTT. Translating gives CSAVRSSGNTIYF. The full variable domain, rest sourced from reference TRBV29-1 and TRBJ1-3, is SAVISQKPSRDICQRGTSLTIQCQVDSQVTMMFWYRQQPGQSLTLIATANQGSEATYESGFVIDKFPISRPNLTFSTLTVSNMSPEDSSIYLCSAVRSSGNTIYFGEGSWLTVV.

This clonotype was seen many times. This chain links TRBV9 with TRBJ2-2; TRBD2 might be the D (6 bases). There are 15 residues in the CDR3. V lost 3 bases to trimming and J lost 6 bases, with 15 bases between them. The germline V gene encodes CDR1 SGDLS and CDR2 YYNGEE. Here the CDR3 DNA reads TGTGCCAGCAGCGCTCGGGGGACGAGGGCCGGGGAGCTGTTTTTT. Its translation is CASSARGTRAGELFF.

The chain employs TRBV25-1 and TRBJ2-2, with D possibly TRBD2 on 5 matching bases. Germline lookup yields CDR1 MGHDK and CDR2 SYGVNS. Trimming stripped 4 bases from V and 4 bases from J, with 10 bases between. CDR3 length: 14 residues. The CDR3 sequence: CASSVTGFTGELFF. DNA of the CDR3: TGTGCCAGCAGTGTGACGGGGTTCACCGGGGAGCTGTTTTTT.

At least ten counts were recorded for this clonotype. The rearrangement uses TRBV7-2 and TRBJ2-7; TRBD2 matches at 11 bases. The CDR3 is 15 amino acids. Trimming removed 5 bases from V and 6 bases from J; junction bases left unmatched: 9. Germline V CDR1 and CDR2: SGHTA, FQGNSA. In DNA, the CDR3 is TGTGCCAGCAGCAAGACCGGGACTAGCGGCGGCGAGCAGTACTTC. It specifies CASSKTGTSGGEQYF.

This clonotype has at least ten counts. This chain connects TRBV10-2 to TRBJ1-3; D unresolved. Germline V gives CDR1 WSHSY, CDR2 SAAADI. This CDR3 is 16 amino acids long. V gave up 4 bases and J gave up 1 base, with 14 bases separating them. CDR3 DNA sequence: TGCGCCAGCAGTGTAACCTCTACAGTATCTGGAAACACCATATATTTT. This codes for CASSVTSTVSGNTIYF.

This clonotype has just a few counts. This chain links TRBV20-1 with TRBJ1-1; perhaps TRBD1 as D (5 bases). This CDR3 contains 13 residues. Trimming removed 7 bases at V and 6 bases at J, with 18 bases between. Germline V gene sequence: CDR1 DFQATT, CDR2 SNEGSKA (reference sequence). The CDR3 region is CSVARPQGAEAFF. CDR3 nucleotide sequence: TGCAGTGTGGCTCGGCCCCAGGGCGCTGAAGCTTTCTTT.

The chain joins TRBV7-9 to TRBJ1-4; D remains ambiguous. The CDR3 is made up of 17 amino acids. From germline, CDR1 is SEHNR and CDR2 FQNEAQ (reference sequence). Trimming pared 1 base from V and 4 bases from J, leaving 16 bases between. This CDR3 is CASSLGEAEGDNEKLFF. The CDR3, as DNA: TGTGCCAGCAGCTTAGGTGAGGCAGAGGGAGATAATGAAAAACTGTTTTTT.

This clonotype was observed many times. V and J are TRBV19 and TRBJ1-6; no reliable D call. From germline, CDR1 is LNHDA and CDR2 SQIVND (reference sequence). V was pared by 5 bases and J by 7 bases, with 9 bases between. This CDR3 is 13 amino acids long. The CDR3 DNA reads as TGTGCCAGTAGTGTTGGACCGAATTCACCCCTCCACTTT. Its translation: CASSVGPNSPLHF.

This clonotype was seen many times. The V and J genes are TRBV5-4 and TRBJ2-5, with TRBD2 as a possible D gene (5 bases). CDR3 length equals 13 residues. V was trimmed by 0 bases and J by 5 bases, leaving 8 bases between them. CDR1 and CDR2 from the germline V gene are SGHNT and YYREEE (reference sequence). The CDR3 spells CASSLAGWETQYF. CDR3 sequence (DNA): TGTGCCAGCAGCTTGGCGGGGTGGGAGACCCAGTACTTC.

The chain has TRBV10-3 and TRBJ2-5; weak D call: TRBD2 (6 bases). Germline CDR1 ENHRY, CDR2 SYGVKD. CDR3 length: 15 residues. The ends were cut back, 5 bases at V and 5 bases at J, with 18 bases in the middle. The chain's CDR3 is CAISQLGGVSETQYF. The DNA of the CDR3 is TGTGCCATCAGTCAACTAGGAGGGGTTTCGGAGACCCAGTACTTC.

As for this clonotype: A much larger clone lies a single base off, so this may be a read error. DNA of the CDR3: TGTGCCAGCAGTGCCGCGATGGATTCACCCCTCCACTTT. Its protein product is CASSAAMDSPLHF. The J gene is TRBJ1-6, the V gene TRBV28; D is ambiguous. CDR3 length: 13 residues. CDR1 and CDR2 from the germline V gene are MDHEN and SYDVKM. V was trimmed by 5 bases and J by 8 bases, leaving 10 bases between them.

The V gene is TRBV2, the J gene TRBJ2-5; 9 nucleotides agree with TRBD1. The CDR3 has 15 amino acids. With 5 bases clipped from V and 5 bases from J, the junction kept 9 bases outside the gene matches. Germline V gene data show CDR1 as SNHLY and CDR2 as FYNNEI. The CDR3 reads CASSRQTGGGETQYF. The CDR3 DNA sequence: TGTGCCAGCAGTCGGCAGACAGGGGGAGGGGAGACCCAGTACTTC.

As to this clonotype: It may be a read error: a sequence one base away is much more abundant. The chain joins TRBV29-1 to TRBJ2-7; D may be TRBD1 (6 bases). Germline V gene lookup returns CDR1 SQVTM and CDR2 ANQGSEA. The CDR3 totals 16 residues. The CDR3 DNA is TGCAGTGCTGGATTACCTTGGGTACAGGGTTTCAACGAGCAGTACTTC. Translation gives CSAGLPWVQGFNEQYF.

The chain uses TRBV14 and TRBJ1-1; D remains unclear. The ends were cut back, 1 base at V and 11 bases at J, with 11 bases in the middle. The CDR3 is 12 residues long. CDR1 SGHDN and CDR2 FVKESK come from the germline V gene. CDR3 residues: CASSQAGDEAFF. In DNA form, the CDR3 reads TGTGCCAGCAGCCAAGCTGGGGATGAGGCTTTCTTT.

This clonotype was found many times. The CDR3 region has the DNA TGTGCCAGCAGTTCGGGTGGGCAGAATTCTCAGCCCCAGCATTTT. This encodes CASSSGGQNSQPQHF. The gene calls are TRBV12-3 or TRBV12-4 and TRBJ1-5; no firm D call. This CDR3 region has 15 residues. V lost 4 bases to trimming and J lost 6 bases, with 16 bases between them.

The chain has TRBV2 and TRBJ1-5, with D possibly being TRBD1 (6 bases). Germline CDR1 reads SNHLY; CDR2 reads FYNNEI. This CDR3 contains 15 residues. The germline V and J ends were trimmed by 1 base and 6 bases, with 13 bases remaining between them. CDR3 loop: CASSEVTGPGQPQHF. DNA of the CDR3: TGTGCCAGCAGTGAAGTGACAGGCCCAGGTCAGCCCCAGCATTTT.

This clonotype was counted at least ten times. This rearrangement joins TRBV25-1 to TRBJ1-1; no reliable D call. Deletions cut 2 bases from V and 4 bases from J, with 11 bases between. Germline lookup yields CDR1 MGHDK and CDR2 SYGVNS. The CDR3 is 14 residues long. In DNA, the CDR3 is TGTGCCAGCAGTGAACGAGGGTCGGGCACTGAAGCTTTCTTT. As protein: CASSERGSGTEAFF.

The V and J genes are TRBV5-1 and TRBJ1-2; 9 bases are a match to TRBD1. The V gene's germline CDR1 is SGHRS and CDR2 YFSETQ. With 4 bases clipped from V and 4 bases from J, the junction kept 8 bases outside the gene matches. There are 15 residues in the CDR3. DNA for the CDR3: TGCGCCAGCAGCGACGGACAGGGGAGATCCTATGGCTACACCTTC. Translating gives CASSDGQGRSYGYTF.

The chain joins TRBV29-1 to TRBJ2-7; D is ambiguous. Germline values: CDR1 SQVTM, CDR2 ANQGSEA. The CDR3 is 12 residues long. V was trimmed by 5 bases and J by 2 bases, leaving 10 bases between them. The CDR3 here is CSVRHGPYEQYF. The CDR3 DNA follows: TGCAGCGTTCGGCACGGACCCTACGAGCAGTACTTC.

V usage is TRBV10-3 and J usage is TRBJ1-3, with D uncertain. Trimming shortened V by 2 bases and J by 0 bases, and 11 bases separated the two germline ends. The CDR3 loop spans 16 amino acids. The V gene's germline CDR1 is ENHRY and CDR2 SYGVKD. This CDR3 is CAISEVGPSSGNTIYF. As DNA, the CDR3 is TGTGCCATCAGTGAGGTCGGGCCAAGCTCTGGAAACACCATATATTTT.

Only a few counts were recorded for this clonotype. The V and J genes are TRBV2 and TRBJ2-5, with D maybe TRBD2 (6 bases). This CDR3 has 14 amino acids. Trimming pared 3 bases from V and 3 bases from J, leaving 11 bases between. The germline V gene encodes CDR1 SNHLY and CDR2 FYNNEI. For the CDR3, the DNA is TGTGCCAGCAGTGACCGGGAGAGAGAAGAGACCCAGTACTTC. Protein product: CASSDREREETQYF.

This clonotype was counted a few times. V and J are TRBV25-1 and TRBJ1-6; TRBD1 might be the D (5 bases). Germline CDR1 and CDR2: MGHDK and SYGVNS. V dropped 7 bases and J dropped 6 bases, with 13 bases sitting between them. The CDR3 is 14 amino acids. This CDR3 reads CASTLGVFNSPLHF. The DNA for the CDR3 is TGTGCCAGCACTCTGGGGGTGTTTAATTCACCCCTCCACTTT.